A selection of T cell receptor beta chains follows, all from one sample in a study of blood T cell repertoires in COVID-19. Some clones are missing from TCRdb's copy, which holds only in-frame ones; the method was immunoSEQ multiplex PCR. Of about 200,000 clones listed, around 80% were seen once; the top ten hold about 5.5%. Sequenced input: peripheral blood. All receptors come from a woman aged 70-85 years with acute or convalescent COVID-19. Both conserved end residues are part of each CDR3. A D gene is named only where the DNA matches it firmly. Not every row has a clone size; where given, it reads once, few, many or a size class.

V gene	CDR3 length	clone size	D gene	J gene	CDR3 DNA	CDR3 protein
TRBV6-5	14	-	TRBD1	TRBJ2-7	TGTGCCAGCAGCCGACAGGGCCCTACCTACGAGCAGTACTTC	CASSRQGPTYEQYF
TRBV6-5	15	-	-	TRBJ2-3	TGTGCCAGCAGTTACCTAGCGAATGGGGCAGATACGCAGTATTTT	CASSYLANGADTQYF
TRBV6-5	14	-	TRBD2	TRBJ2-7	TGTGCCAGCAGACTAGCGGGGTACTCCTACGAGCAGTACTTC	CASRLAGYSYEQYF
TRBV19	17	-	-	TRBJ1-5	TGTGCCAGTAGTATAGGTCAGCTCGGGGTCTCGAATCAGCCCCAGCATTTT	CASSIGQLGVSNQPQHF
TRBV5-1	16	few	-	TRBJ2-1	TGCGCCAGCAGCCCCCGACCAGGGGGACTCGACAATGAGCAGTTCTTC	CASSPRPGGLDNEQFF
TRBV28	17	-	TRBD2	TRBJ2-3	TGTGCCAGCAGTTTAAGTACGTGGCGGGAGGGCACAGATACGCAGTATTTT	CASSLSTWREGTDTQYF
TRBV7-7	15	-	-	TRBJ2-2	TGTGCTAGCAGCTTTGAGCTGGGAGGAACCGGGGAGCTGTTTTTT	CASSFELGGTGELFF
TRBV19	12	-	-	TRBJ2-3	TGTGCCAGTAGTCCGGTAGCGGATACGCAGTATTTT	CASSPVADTQYF
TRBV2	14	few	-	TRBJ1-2	TGTGCCAGCACGAAGGGCAGCGGAGGCTATGGCTACACCTTC	CASTKGSGGYGYTF
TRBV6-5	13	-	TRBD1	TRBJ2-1	TGTGCCAGCAGACCAGGGGGCAGGGATGAGCAGTTCTTC	CASRPGGRDEQFF
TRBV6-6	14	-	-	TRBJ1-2	TGTGCCAGCAGCTTACCACAGGTCTTCTATGGCTACACCTTC	CASSLPQVFYGYTF
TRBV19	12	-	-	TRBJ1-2	TGTGCCAGTACCAGCGGGAATCAGGGCTACACCTTC	CASTSGNQGYTF
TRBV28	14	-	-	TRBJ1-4	TGTGCCAGCTTTAGAGGGGGAACTAATGAAAAACTGTTTTTT	CASFRGGTNEKLFF
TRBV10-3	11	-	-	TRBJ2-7	TGTGCCATCAGCCCACATTACGAGCAGTACTTC	CAISPHYEQYF
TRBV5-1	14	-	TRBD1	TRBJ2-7	TGCGCCAGCAGCCAGAGGACAGGGGGCTTCGAGCAGTACTTC	CASSQRTGGFEQYF
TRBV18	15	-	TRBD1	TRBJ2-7	TGTGCCAGCTCACCTAGACAGGGGGAGGACCACGAGCAGTACTTC	CASSPRQGEDHEQYF
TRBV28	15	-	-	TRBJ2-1	TGTGCCAGCAGCCCCCAGGGCGCCATCTACAATGAGCAGTTCTTC	CASSPQGAIYNEQFF
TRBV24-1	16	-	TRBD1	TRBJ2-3	TGTGCCACCAGTGGTCCGACAGGGTCCTGGACAGATACGCAGTATTTT	CATSGPTGSWTDTQYF
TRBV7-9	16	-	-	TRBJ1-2	TGTGCCAGCAGCTTAGGGGTAGACGGGCAGAGCGGTGGCTACACCTTC	CASSLGVDGQSGGYTF
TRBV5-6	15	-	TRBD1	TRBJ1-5	TGTGCCAGCAGCTTATGGACAGGCGCGGCTCAGCCCCAGCATTTT	CASSLWTGAAQPQHF
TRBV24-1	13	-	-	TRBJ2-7	TGTGCCACCAGTGATCATTCGGGGGACGAGCAGTACTTC	CATSDHSGDEQYF
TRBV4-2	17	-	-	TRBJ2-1	TGTGCCAGCAGCCAAGTCCTAGCGCCGACCCCTTACAATGAGCAGTTCTTC	CASSQVLAPTPYNEQFF
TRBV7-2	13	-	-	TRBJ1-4	TGTGCCAGCAGCTTAGGTATGGCTGAAAAACTGTTTTTT	CASSLGMAEKLFF
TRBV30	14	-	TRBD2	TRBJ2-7	TGTGCCTGGAGAGATCTAGCGGCTTTGAACGAGCAGTACTTC	CAWRDLAALNEQYF
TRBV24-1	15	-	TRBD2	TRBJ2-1	TGTGCCACCAAAAAAGCGGGAGACGGCTACAATGAGCAGTTCTTC	CATKKAGDGYNEQFF